The 24 T cell receptor beta chains in this list originate from one sample, sequenced in a study of vaccination effects on CD4 cells after COVID-19. Using immunoSEQ multiplex PCR, the repertoire was profiled, and TCRdb retains in-frame clones only, with some absent. The sample records fewer than 35,000 clones, about 71% being singletons. The antigens of these receptors remain unknown. With approximately ten days of culture completed, CD4+ T cells were isolated. The sample here was CD4+ T cells from PBMCs cultured without peptide, taken before COVID-19 vaccination. All receptors derive from a human donor who received a COVID-19 vaccine.

The chain combines TRBV4-1 with TRBJ1-2, with unresolved D. The V and J ends lost 2 bases and 8 bases respectively, with 12 bases between them. CDR3 length: 13 residues. Germline V lookup: CDR1 MGHRA, CDR2 YSYEKL. The CDR3 region has the DNA TGCGCCAGCAGCCAATACTGGACCGACGGCTACACCTTC. This sequence encodes CASSQYWTDGYTF.

The chain has TRBV6-5 and TRBJ1-2, with 10 positions matching TRBD1. The CDR3 runs 14 residues. The trim removed 6 bases at V and 8 bases at J, leaving 9 bases unmatched. Looked up from germline, CDR1 is MNHEY and CDR2 is SVGAGI. For the CDR3, the DNA is TGTGCCAGCAGCACCGCAGACAGGGGGCACGGCTACACCTTC. Translation: CASSTADRGHGYTF.

The chain employs TRBV6-6 and TRBJ1-5, with D perhaps matching TRBD1 (6 bases). There are 15 residues in the CDR3. Trimming left V 2 bases short and J 4 bases short, with 12 bases between. Germline V CDR1 and CDR2: MNHNY, SVGAGI (reference sequence). The DNA for the CDR3 is TGTGCCAGCAGTTACCCGGGGCAGGGGAATCAGCCCCAGCATTTT. Residues: CASSYPGQGNQPQHF.

The chain links TRBV5-4 to TRBJ2-3, with D tentatively TRBD2 (6 bases). This CDR3 is built from 19 residues. Trimming removed 4 bases at V and 1 base at J, with 25 bases between. CDR1 is SGHNT, CDR2 YYREEE, per germline (reference sequence). DNA of the CDR3: TGTGCCAGCAGCCCTGCGCTTGCGGGGTTGATCGAGGGCACAGATACGCAGTATTTT. This codes for CASSPALAGLIEGTDTQYF.

The chain couples TRBV7-9 to TRBJ1-5; a weak D match, TRBD1 (6 bases). Germline V CDR1 and CDR2: SEHNR, FQNEAQ (reference sequence). This CDR3 region has 14 residues. The V gene lost 1 base and the J gene lost 7 bases, with 11 bases spanning the gap. The CDR3 nucleotides are TGTGCCAGCAGCTTAGAGGGGGGCATCCAGCCCCAGCATTTT. Its translation: CASSLEGGIQPQHF.

This chain uses TRBV10-3 with TRBJ1-1; the D is unclear. The ends were cut back, 6 bases at V and 6 bases at J, with 8 bases in the middle. In germline, CDR1 is ENHRY, CDR2 SYGVKD. This CDR3 has 11 residues. CDR3 loop: CAIRAEAEAFF. The DNA for the CDR3 is TGTGCCATCAGAGCGGAGGCTGAAGCTTTCTTT.

The genes are TRBV29-1 and TRBJ2-5; 9 nucleotides line up with TRBD2. CDR3 length: 14 amino acids. V was pared by 7 bases and J by 3 bases, with 9 bases of the junction left unmatched. From germline, CDR1 is SQVTM and CDR2 ANQGSEA. CDR3 bases: TGCAGCGGGGACGGAGCTAGCGGGGAAGAGACCCAGTACTTC. It encodes CSGDGASGEETQYF.

V usage is TRBV6-5 and J usage is TRBJ2-6; no definite D call. This CDR3 has 15 amino acids. The germline V and J ends were trimmed by 8 bases and 0 bases, with 11 bases remaining between them. The germline V gene encodes CDR1 MNHEY and CDR2 SVGAGI. CDR3 in amino acids: CASYLGDSGANVLTF. CDR3 nucleotide sequence: TGTGCCAGCTACCTAGGAGACTCTGGGGCCAACGTCCTGACTTTC.

This chain uses TRBV5-5 with TRBJ1-3; 8 bases fit TRBD1. The CDR3 runs to 18 residues. CDR1 and CDR2 from the germline V gene are SGHKS and YYEKEE (reference sequence). J gave up 0 bases and V 4 bases, and 12 bases lay outside the gene matches. CDR3 region: CASSRGVTGALSGNTIYF. The CDR3 nucleotides are TGTGCCAGCAGCCGCGGGGTGACAGGGGCGCTCTCTGGAAACACCATATATTTT.

The chain uses TRBV5-1 and TRBJ2-7; D gene ambiguous. V gave up 6 bases and J gave up 4 bases, with 26 bases separating them. CDR1 SGHRS and CDR2 YFSETQ come from the germline V gene. The CDR3 contains 17 residues. The DNA of the CDR3 is TGCGCCAGCATTGGTTCTAGGGTATCTCTGTTGACATACGAGCAGTACTTC. Residues: CASIGSRVSLLTYEQYF. The entire variable domain, with the rest obtained from reference TRBV5-1 and TRBJ2-7, is as follows: KAGVTQTPRYLIKTRGQQVTLSCSPISGHRSVSWYQQTPGQGLQFLFEYFSETQRNKGNFPGRFSGRQFSNSRSEMNVSTLELGDSALYLCASIGSRVSLLTYEQYFGPGTRLTVT.

As concerns this clone: Other DNA sequences of this sample code for an identical CDR3. J is TRBJ1-1 and V is TRBV12-3 or TRBV12-4; D remains unclear. The CDR3 is 13 residues long. The ends were cut back, 3 bases at V and 1 base at J, with 6 bases in the middle. The CDR3 loop reads CASSLGKNTEAFF. The CDR3 nucleotides are TGTGCCAGCAGTTTGGGCAAGAACACTGAAGCTTTCTTT.

The gene calls are TRBV9 and TRBJ1-2; perhaps TRBD1 as D (6 bases). Per germline, CDR1 SGDLS and CDR2 YYNGEE. V was clipped by 2 bases and J by 8 bases, with 16 bases between them. The CDR3 is 14 residues long. This CDR3 is CASSVLGAKGGYTF. The CDR3 DNA reads TGTGCCAGCAGCGTTCTGGGGGCAAAGGGCGGCTACACCTTC.

This chain links TRBV24-1 with TRBJ1-5; D not certain. Germline CDR1 KGHDR, CDR2 SFDVKD. This CDR3 is 12 amino acids long. With 4 bases removed from V and 7 bases from J, the gap between germline ends came to 7 bases. The DNA for the CDR3 is TGTGCCACCAGTGAACCGGGACAGCCCCAGCATTTT. Protein sequence: CATSEPGQPQHF.

The chain employs TRBV5-1 and TRBJ1-3, with TRBD1 matching over 7 bases. V lost 4 bases, J lost 3 bases, and 4 bases stayed unmatched. Germline-derived CDR1 and CDR2 are SGHRS and YFSETQ. The CDR3 runs to 14 residues. The CDR3 bases are TGCGCCAGCAGCCCGGGGACAGTTGGAAACACCATATATTTT. This translates into CASSPGTVGNTIYF.

This chain joins TRBV6-5 and TRBJ1-2; 7 bases are a match to TRBD1. This CDR3 region has 13 residues. V gave up 6 bases and J gave up 7 bases; unmatched junction bases: 8. Germline assignment: CDR1 MNHEY and CDR2 SVGAGI. DNA for the CDR3: TGTGCCAGCAGCCCCACCGACAGGGCTGGCTACACCTTC. Translating it yields CASSPTDRAGYTF.

This sequence joins TRBV5-6 and TRBJ1-2, with unresolved D. Trimming removed 4 bases from V and 5 bases from J, with 6 bases in between. The germline V gene encodes CDR1 SGHDT and CDR2 YYEEEE. This CDR3 has 11 amino acids. Written as DNA, the CDR3 is TGTGCCAGCAGCACCTCTTATGGCTACACCTTC. This codes for CASSTSYGYTF.

The genes are TRBV6-2 or TRBV6-3 and TRBJ2-3; 11 nucleotides agree with TRBD2. The germline V gene encodes CDR1 MNHEY and CDR2 SVGEGT. V dropped 4 bases and J dropped 2; count of bases not matched to a gene: 5. The CDR3 loop spans 16 amino acids. For the CDR3, the DNA is TGTGCCAGCAGTTTCCTAGCGGGAGGATCCACAGATACGCAGTATTTT. Translated: CASSFLAGGSTDTQYF.

The rearrangement links TRBV29-1 to TRBJ2-7; tentatively, D is TRBD1 or TRBD2 (5 bases each). This CDR3 has 11 amino acids. The V end lost 6 bases, the J end lost 2 bases, and 8 bases lay between the germline ends. The germline V gene has CDR1 SQVTM and CDR2 ANQGSEA. CDR3: CSVVGAYEQYF. The CDR3 DNA is TGCAGCGTGGTGGGGGCCTACGAGCAGTACTTC.

V usage is TRBV5-1 and J usage is TRBJ2-1; 8 bases are a match to TRBD2. The V segment lost 4 bases and the J segment 5 bases; nucleotides outside the gene matches: 17. The CDR3 is 18 amino acids. The germline CDR1 and CDR2 sequences are SGHRS and YFSETQ. The CDR3 loop reads CASSLPVMGAGGNNEQFF. The CDR3 DNA reads TGCGCCAGCAGCCTTCCTGTGATGGGGGCGGGGGGTAACAATGAGCAGTTCTTC.

The genes are TRBV19 and TRBJ2-1; 7 bases agree with TRBD2. The V gene end was trimmed by 4 bases and the J gene end by 9 bases; junction bases not matched to a gene: 3. This CDR3 region has 12 residues. Germline V gives CDR1 LNHDA, CDR2 SQIVND (reference sequence). The CDR3 DNA follows: TGTGCCAGTAGTACGGGAGGTGGTGAGCAGTTCTTC. Its protein is CASSTGGGEQFF.

CDR3 loop: CASSPGTVTDTQYF. CDR3 bases: TGTGCCAGCTCACCAGGTACAGTCACAGATACGCAGTATTTT. The rearrangement uses TRBV18 and TRBJ2-3; D is unclear. This CDR3 has 14 amino acids. Germline V gene lookup returns CDR1 KGHSH and CDR2 LQKENI. V was cut by 2 bases and J by 2 bases, with 8 bases left in between. The whole variable domain, remainder taken from reference TRBV18 and TRBJ2-3, is NAGVMQNPRHLVRRRGQEARLRCSPMKGHSHVYWYRQLPEEGLKFMVYLQKENIIDESGMPKERFSAEFPKEGPSILRIQQVVRGDSAAYFCASSPGTVTDTQYFGPGTRLTVL.

There are a few counts of this clone. The genes are TRBV19 and TRBJ2-1, with 10 bases aligning to TRBD2. CDR3 length: 16 amino acids. Germline trimming cut 5 bases from V and 7 bases from J; bases unmatched to any gene: 11. Germline loops: CDR1 LNHDA, CDR2 SQIVND (reference sequence). The CDR3 DNA reads TGTGCCAGTAGTCCTTATGGTAGCGGGAGGTCGAATGAGCAGTTCTTC. Its translation: CASSPYGSGRSNEQFF. The full variable domain, rest sourced from reference TRBV19 and TRBJ2-1, is DGGITQSPKYLFRKEGQNVTLSCEQNLNHDAMYWYRQDPGQGLRLIYYSQIVNDFQKGDIAEGYSVSREKKESFPLTVTSAQKNPTAFYLCASSPYGSGRSNEQFFGPGTRLTVL.

J is TRBJ2-1 and V is TRBV18; D is perhaps TRBD1 (6 bases). Germline values: CDR1 KGHSH, CDR2 LQKENI. This CDR3 contains 14 residues. V was clipped by 3 bases and J by 7 bases, with 13 bases between them. This CDR3 reads CASSPMAGVNEQFF. The CDR3 coding sequence is TGTGCCAGCTCACCGATGGCAGGGGTAAATGAGCAGTTCTTC.

The chain joins TRBV21-1 to TRBJ1-2. TRBV21-1 is marked as a pseudogene. This CDR3 is built from 8 residues. CDR3 residues: CASSTFSF. The CDR3 coding sequence is TGTGCCAGCAGCACCTTTAGCTTC.